The text below deals with one T cell receptor (beta chain). Its antigen is unknown. This CDR3 is 14 amino acids long. Germline CDR1 reads SGHVS; CDR2 reads FNYEAQ. V dropped 5 bases and J dropped 5 bases, with 16 bases sitting between them. Treg sorting used a CD4+CD25+CD127-/low gate. Constant-region reverse primers amplified full-length variable regions, followed by semi-nested Nested Universal Primer A PCR. TCRdb reanalysed the 5' RACE reads using MiXCR and keeps one entry per CDR3 protein. The sample lists under 9,500 distinct CDR3 sequences, approximately 46% seen once, with about 2.7% in the top ten. Study-wide findings and caveats: Greatest tumor Treg TCR overlap was with tumor naive CD4+ cells. In terms of TCR gene usage, tumor memory CD4+ T cells clustered together with blood and lymph node memory CD4+ cells, as well as with lymph node naive CD4+ cells. Whole repertoires were not studied in the larger cohort, only one V-J beta rearrangement.

This chain links TRBV7-6 with TRBJ2-7; D is perhaps TRBD1 (6 bases). The sequencing input was Tregs sorted from a lymph node. This clonotype was obtained from a female donor with breast cancer. CDR3 sequence reads: CASSRARGGHEQYF. CDR3 in DNA: TGTGCCAGCAGCCGAGCTAGAGGGGGACACGAGCAGTACTTC.